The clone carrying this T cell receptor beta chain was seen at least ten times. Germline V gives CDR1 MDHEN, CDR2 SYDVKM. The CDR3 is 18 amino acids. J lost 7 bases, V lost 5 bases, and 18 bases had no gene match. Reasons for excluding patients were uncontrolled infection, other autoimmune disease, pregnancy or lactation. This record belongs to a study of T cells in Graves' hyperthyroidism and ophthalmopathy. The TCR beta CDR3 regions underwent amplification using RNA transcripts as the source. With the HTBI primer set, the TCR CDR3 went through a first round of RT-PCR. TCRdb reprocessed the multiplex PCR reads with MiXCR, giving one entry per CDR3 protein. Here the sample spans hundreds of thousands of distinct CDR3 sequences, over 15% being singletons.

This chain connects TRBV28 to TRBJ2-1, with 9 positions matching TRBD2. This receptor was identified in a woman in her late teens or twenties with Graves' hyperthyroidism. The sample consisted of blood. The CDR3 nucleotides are TGTGCCAGCAGTGGAAGTGGGCATTGGACTAGCGCTATAAATGAGCAGTTCTTC. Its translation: CASSGSGHWTSAINEQFF.